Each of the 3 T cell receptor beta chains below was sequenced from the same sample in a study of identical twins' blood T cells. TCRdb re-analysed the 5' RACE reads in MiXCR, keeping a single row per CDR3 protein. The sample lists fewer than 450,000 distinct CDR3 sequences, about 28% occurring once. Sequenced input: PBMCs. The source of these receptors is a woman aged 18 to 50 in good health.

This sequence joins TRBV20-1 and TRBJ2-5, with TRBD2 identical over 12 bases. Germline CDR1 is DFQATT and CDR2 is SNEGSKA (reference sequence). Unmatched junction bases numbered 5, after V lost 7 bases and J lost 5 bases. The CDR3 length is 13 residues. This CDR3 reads CSVPLAGGETQYF. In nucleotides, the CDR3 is TGCAGTGTCCCACTAGCGGGAGGCGAGACCCAGTACTTC.

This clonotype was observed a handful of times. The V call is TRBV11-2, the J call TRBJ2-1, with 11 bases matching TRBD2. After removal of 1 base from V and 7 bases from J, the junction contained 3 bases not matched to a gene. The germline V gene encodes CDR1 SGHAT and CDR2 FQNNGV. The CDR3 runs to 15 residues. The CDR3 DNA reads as TGTGCCAGCAGCTTAGGTAGCGGGAGGGGTAATGAGCAGTTCTTC. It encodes CASSLGSGRGNEQFF.

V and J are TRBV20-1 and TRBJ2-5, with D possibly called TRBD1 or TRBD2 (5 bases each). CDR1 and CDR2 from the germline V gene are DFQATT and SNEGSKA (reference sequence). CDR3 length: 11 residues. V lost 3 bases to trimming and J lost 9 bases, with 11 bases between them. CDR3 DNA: TGCAGTGCTAGGAACCAGGGACCCCAGTACTTC. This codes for CSARNQGPQYF.